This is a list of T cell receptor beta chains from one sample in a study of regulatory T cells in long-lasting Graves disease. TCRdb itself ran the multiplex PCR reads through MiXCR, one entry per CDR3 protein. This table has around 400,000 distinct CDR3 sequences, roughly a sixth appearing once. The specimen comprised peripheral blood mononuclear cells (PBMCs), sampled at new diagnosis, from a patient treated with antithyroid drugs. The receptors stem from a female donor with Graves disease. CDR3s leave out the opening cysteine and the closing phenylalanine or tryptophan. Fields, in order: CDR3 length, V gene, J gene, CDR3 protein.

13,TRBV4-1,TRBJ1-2,ASSQPQQGEYGYT
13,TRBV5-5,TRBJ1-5,ASSRDRGENQPQH
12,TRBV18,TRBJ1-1,ASSPSAEYAEAF
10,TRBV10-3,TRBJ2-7,AIRDREGEQY
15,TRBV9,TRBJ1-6,ASSVDGTGGCNSPLH
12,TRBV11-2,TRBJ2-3,ASSLSSVTDTQY
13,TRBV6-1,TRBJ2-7,ASSPRGTGFHEQY
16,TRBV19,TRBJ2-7,ASSTSTSGRSISYEQY
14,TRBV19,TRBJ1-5,ASSKLRAGWGQPQH
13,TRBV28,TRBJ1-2,ASSLQGGINYGYT
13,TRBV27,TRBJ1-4,ASSRGVITNEKLF